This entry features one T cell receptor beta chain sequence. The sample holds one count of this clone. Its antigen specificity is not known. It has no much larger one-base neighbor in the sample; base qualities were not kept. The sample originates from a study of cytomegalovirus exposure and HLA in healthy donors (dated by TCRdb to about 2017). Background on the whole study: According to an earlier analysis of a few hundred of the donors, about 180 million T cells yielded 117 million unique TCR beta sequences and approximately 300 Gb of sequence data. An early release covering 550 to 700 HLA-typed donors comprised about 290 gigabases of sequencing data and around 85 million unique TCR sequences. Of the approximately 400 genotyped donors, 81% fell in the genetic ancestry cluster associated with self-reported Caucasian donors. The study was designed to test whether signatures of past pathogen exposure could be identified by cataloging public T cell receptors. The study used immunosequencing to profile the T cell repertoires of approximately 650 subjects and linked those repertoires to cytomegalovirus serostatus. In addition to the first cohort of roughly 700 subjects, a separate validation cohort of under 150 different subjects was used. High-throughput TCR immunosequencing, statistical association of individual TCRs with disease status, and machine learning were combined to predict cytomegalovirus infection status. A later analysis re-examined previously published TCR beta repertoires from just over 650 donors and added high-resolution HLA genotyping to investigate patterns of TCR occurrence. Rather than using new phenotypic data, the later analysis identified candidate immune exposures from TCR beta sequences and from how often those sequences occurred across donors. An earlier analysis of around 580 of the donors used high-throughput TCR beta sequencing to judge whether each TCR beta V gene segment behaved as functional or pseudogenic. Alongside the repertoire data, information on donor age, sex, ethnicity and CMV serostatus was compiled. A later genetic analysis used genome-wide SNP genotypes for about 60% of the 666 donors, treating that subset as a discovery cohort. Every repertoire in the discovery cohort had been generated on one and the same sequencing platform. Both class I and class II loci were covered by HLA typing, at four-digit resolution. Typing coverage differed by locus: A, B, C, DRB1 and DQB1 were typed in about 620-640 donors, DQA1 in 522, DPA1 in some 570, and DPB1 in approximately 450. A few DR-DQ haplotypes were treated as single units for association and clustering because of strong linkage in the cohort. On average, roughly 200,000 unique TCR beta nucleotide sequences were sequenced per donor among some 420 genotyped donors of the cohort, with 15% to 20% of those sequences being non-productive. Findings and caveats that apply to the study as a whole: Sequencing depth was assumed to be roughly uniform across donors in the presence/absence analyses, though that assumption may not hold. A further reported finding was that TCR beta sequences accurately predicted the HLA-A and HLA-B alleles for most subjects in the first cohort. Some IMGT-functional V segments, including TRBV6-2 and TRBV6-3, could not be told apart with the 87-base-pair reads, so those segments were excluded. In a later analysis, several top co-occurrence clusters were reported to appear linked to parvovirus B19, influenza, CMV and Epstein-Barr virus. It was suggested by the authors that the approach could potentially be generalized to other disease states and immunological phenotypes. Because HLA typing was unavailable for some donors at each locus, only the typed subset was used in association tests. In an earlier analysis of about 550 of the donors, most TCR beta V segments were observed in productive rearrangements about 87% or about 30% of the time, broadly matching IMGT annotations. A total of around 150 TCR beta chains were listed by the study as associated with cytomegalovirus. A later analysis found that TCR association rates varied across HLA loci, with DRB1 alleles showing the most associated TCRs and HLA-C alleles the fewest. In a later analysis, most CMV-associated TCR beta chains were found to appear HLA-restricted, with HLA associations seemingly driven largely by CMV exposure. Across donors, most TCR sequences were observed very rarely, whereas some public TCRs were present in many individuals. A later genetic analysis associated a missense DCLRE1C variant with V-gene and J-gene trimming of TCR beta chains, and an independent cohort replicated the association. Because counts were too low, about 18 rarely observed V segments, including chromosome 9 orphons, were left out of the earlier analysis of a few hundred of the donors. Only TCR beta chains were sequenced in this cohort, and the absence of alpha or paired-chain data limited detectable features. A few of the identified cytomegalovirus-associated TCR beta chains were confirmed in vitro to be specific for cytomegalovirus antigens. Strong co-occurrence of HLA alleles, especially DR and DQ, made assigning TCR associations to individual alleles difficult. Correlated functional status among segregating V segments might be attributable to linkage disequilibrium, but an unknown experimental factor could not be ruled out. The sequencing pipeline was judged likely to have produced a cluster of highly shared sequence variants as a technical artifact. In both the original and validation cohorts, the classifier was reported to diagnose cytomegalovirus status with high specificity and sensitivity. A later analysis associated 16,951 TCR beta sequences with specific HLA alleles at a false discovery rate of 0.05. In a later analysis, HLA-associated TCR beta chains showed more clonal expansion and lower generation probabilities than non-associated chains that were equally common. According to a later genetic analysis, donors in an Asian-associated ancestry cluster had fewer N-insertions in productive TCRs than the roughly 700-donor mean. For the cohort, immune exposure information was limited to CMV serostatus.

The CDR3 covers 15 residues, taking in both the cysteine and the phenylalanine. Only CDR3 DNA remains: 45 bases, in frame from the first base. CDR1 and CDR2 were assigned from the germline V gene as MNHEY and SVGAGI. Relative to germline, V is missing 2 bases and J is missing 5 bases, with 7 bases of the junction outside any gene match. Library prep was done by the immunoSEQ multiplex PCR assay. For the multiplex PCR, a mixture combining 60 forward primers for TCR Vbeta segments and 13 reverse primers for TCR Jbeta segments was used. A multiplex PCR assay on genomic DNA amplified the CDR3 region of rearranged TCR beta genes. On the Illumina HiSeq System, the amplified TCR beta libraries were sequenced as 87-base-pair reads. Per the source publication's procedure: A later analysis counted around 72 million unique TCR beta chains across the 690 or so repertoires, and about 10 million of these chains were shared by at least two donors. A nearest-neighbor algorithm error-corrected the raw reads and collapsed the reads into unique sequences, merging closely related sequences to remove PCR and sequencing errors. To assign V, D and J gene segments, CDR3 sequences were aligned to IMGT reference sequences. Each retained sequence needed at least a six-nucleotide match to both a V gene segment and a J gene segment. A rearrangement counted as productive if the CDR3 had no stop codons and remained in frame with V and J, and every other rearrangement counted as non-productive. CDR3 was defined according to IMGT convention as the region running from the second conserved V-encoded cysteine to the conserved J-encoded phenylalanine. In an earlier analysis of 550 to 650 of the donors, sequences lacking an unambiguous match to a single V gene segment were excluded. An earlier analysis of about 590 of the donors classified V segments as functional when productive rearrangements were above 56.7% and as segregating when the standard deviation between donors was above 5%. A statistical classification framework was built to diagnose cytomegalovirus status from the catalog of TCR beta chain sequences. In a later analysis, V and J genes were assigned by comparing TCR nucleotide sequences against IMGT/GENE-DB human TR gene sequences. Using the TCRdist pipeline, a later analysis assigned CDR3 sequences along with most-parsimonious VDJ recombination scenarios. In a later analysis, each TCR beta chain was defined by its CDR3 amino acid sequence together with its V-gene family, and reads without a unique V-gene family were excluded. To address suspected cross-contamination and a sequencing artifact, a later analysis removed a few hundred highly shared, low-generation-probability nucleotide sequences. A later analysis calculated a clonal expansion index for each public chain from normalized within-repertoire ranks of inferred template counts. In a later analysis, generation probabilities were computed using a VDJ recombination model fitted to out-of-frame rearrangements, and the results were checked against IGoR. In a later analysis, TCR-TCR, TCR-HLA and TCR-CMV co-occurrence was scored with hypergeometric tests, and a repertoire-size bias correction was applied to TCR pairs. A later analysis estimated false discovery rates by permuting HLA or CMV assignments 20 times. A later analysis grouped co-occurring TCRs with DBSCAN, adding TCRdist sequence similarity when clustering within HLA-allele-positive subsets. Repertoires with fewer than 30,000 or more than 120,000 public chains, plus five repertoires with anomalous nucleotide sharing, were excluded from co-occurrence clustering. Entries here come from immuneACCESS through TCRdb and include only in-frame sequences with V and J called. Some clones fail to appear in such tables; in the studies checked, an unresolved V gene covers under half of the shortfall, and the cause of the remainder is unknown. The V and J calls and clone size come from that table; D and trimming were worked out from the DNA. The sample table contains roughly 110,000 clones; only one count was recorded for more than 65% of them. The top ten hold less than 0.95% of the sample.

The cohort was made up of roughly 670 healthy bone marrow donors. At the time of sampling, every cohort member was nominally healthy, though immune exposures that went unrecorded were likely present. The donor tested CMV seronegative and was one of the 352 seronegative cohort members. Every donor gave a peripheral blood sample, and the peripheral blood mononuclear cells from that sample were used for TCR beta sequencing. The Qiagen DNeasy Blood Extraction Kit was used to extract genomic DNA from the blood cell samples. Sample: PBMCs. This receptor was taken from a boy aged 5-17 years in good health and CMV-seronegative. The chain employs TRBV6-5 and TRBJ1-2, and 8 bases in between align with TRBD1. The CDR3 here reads CASSYGAGGVYGYTF. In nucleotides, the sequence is TGTGCCAGCAGTTACGGGGCAGGGGGCGTTTATGGCTACACCTTC.